This TCR beta chain was retrieved from a study of cytomegalovirus exposure and HLA in healthy donors (dated by TCRdb to 2015 to 2018). Study-wide context: In an earlier analysis of 550 to 750 of the donors, 276 Gb of sequence data and just under 120 million unique TCR beta sequences from about 179 million T cells were reported. An early release that covered 500 to 800 HLA-typed donors contained about 300 gigabases of sequencing data and 70 million to 100 million unique TCR sequences. Of the 350 to 450 genotyped donors, 65% to 90% fell in the genetic ancestry cluster associated with self-reported Caucasian donors. The study was designed to test whether signatures of past pathogen exposure could be identified by cataloging public T cell receptors. Using immunosequencing, the study profiled T cell repertoires from 666 subjects and related those repertoires to cytomegalovirus serostatus. Besides the first cohort of 666 subjects, a separate validation cohort made up of 120 or so different subjects was used. To predict cytomegalovirus infection status, the study brought together high-throughput TCR immunosequencing, statistical association of individual TCRs with disease status, and machine learning. To study patterns of TCR occurrence, a later analysis re-analyzed previously published TCR beta repertoires from around 670 donors and added high-resolution HLA genotyping. In the later analysis, no new phenotypic data were used to find candidate immune exposures; instead, reliance was placed on TCR beta sequences and their occurrence across donors. An earlier analysis of fewer than 700 of the donors applied high-throughput TCR beta sequencing to assess whether each TCR beta V gene segment acted as functional or pseudogenic. Donor age, sex, ethnicity and CMV serostatus were compiled together with the repertoire data. A later genetic analysis took genome-wide SNP genotypes for 398 of the 666 donors and used that subset as a discovery cohort. All discovery cohort repertoires had been generated on a single sequencing platform. HLA typing covered class I and class II loci at four-digit resolution. The number of typed donors differed by locus: about 629-630 for A, B, C, DRB1 and DQB1; some 540 for DQA1; some 590 for DPA1; and some 470 for DPB1. Roughly five DR-DQ haplotypes were handled as single units for association and clustering, since linkage in the cohort was strong. Among around 400 genotyped donors of the cohort, an average of roughly 230,000 unique TCR beta nucleotide sequences was sequenced per donor, of which 15% to 20% were non-productive.

The library was built by means of the immunoSEQ multiplex PCR assay. For the multiplex PCR, a mixture combining 60 forward primers for TCR Vbeta segments and 13 reverse primers for TCR Jbeta segments was used. A multiplex PCR assay on genomic DNA amplified the CDR3 region of rearranged TCR beta genes. The Illumina HiSeq System was used to sequence the amplified TCR beta libraries as 87-base-pair reads. On the authors' methods: Across the 670 or so repertoires, a later analysis counted 60 million to 90 million unique TCR beta chains, roughly 11 million of which were shared by at least two donors. Raw reads were error-corrected and collapsed into unique sequences by a nearest-neighbor algorithm in which closely related sequences were merged to remove PCR and sequencing errors. CDR3 sequences were aligned to IMGT reference sequences to assign V, D and J gene segments. For a sequence to be retained, at least a six-nucleotide match to both a V gene segment and a J gene segment was required. A rearrangement was called productive if the CDR3 had no stop codons and remained in frame with V and J, and every other rearrangement was called non-productive. Following IMGT convention, CDR3 was defined as the stretch from the second conserved V-encoded cysteine to the conserved J-encoded phenylalanine. Sequences without an unambiguous match to a single V gene segment were excluded from the earlier analysis of about 600 of the donors. An earlier analysis of roughly 590 of the donors called V segments functional above 56.7% productive rearrangements and segregating when the between-donor standard deviation exceeded 5%. A statistical classification framework was built to diagnose cytomegalovirus status from the catalog of TCR beta chain sequences. V and J gene assignment, in a later analysis, came from comparing TCR nucleotide sequences with IMGT/GENE-DB human TR gene sequences. Using the TCRdist pipeline, a later analysis assigned CDR3 sequences along with most-parsimonious VDJ recombination scenarios. In a later analysis, every TCR beta chain was defined by the combination of its CDR3 amino acid sequence and its V-gene family, and reads without a unique V-gene family were dropped. As a way to deal with suspected cross-contamination and a sequencing artifact, a later analysis dropped 500 to 700 nucleotide sequences that were highly shared and had low generation probability. For each public chain, a later analysis derived a clonal expansion index from normalized ranks of inferred template counts within each repertoire. Generation probabilities in a later analysis came from a VDJ recombination model fitted to out-of-frame rearrangements, and those results were checked against IGoR. In a later analysis, hypergeometric tests were used to score TCR-TCR, TCR-HLA and TCR-CMV co-occurrence, with a repertoire-size bias correction applied to TCR pairs. False discovery rates were estimated in a later analysis by permuting HLA or CMV assignments 20 times. In a later analysis, co-occurring TCRs were grouped using DBSCAN, with TCRdist sequence similarity added in when clustering inside HLA-allele-positive subsets. Repertoires with fewer than 30,000 or more than 120,000 public chains, plus five repertoires with anomalous nucleotide sharing, were excluded from co-occurrence clustering. TCRdb holds this immuneACCESS table with in-frame rearrangements only. Some clones are missing; in checked studies, unresolved V genes explain under half, and the rest has no known cause. The V and J calls and clone size were taken over from that table, and D and trimming were inferred from the DNA. Here the sample has 100,000 to 150,000 clones; over 9.5% occur a single time. The ten largest clones take up 4.6% of the sample.

In total, over 600 healthy bone marrow donors made up the cohort. At the time of sampling, all cohort members were nominally healthy, though unrecorded immune exposures were likely present. The donor tested CMV seropositive, placing the donor among the 289 seropositive members of the cohort. A peripheral blood sample was provided by each donor, and peripheral blood mononuclear cells were used for TCR beta sequencing. Genomic DNA extraction from the blood cell samples was performed with the Qiagen DNeasy Blood Extraction Kit. CDR1 and CDR2, looked up from the germline V gene, are SGHDN and FVKESK. The junction shows trimming of 1 base on V and 6 bases on J, plus 12 bases between the germline ends. The CDR3 runs 14 amino acids, cysteine and phenylalanine included. The retained sequence is limited to the CDR3, 42 bases, with the frame set at the first base. As regards this clone: There is no known antigen for this receptor. The sample holds no much larger clone one base away, and base qualities are not on file.

The paper as a whole reports these results and caveats: According to a later analysis, parvovirus B19, influenza, CMV and Epstein-Barr virus appeared linked to several top co-occurrence clusters. In a later analysis, some 17,000 TCR beta sequences were associated with specific HLA alleles at a false discovery rate of 0.05. A cluster of highly shared sequence variants was judged likely to be a technical artifact of the sequencing pipeline. The authors suggested that the approach could potentially be generalized to other disease states and immunological phenotypes. A further reported finding was that TCR beta sequences accurately predicted the HLA-A and HLA-B alleles for most subjects in the first cohort. Compared with the approximately 720-donor mean, donors in an Asian-associated ancestry cluster had fewer N-insertions in productive TCRs, according to a later genetic analysis. Across donors, most TCR sequences were observed very rarely, whereas some public TCRs were present in many individuals. Strong co-occurrence of HLA alleles, especially DR and DQ, made assigning TCR associations to individual alleles difficult. HLA typing was unavailable for some donors at each locus, so association tests used only the typed subset. An association between a missense DCLRE1C variant and V-gene and J-gene trimming of TCR beta chains was found in a later genetic analysis and replicated in an independent cohort. Correlated functional status among segregating V segments might be attributable to linkage disequilibrium, but an unknown experimental factor could not be ruled out. Immune exposure information for the cohort was limited to CMV serostatus. Most CMV-associated TCR beta chains appeared to be HLA-restricted in a later analysis, and the HLA associations seemed to be driven largely by CMV exposure. Sequencing depth was assumed to be roughly uniform across donors in the presence/absence analyses, though that assumption may not hold. This cohort had only TCR beta chains sequenced, and the lack of alpha or paired-chain data limited which features could be detected. In vitro tests confirmed that a few of the cytomegalovirus-associated TCR beta chains recognize cytomegalovirus antigens. Broadly in line with IMGT annotations, most TCR beta V segments showed up in productive rearrangements about 87% or about 30% of the time in an earlier analysis of about 500 of the donors. In a later analysis, the rate of TCR association differed among HLA loci, with DRB1 alleles having the most associated TCRs and HLA-C alleles having the fewest. Some IMGT-functional V segments, including TRBV6-2 and TRBV6-3, could not be told apart with the 87-base-pair reads, so those segments were excluded. Approximately 18 rarely observed V segments, including chromosome 9 orphons, were excluded from the earlier analysis of some 590 of the donors because counts were too low. A later analysis found that HLA-associated TCR beta chains were more clonally expanded and had lower generation probabilities than equally common non-associated chains. The classifier was reported to diagnose cytomegalovirus status with high specificity and sensitivity in both the original cohort and the validation cohort. The study listed 164 TCR beta chains as associated with cytomegalovirus.

This sequence originates from a woman aged 18-29 years in good health and CMV-seropositive. Sequences were obtained from PBMCs. The chain is made from TRBV14 and TRBJ1-2; a tentative D match to TRBD1 spans 6 bases. The DNA is TGTGCCAGCAGCCAAGGGGGGCGGCCGGATGGCTACACCTTC. The encoded protein is CASSQGGRPDGYTF.